The rows below give T cell receptor beta chains drawn from one sample of a study of CD8 T cells in Susac syndrome. Each CDR3 protein gets one entry after TCRdb re-called the immunoSEQ multiplex PCR reads with MiXCR. Among around 150,000 distinct CDR3 sequences listed, 90% to 96% were seen once. The sample comprised CD4+ T cells from PBMCs. Receptor source: a human donor with Susac syndrome. Each CDR3 is given with its conserved first and last residue. The D gene is left open where the match is weak. Only part of the rows carry a size: once, few, many, or a class if the clone is expanded.

v_call,d_call,j_call,clone_size,cdr3_aa,cdr3_nt
TRBV24-1,-,TRBJ1-2,-,CAKRNRTRYTF,TGTGCCAAGAGAAACAGGACCCGCTACACCTTC
TRBV29-1,-,TRBJ2-7,-,CSVEEGSEQYF,TGCAGCGTTGAGGAGGGTTCCGAGCAGTACTTC
TRBV12-3/TRBV12-4,-,TRBJ1-2,-,CASSLTGRYGYTF,TGTGCCAGCAGTTTAACAGGTCGCTATGGCTACACCTTC
TRBV3-1,-,TRBJ1-4,-,CASSQGVGKLFF,TGTGCCAGCAGCCAAGGCGTGGGGAAACTGTTTTTT
TRBV7-9,-,TRBJ1-2,-,CASSTPRQVESGYTF,TGTGCCAGCAGCACTCCTCGACAGGTTGAGAGTGGCTACACCTTC
TRBV7-9,TRBD2,TRBJ2-1,once,CASSPIRGGEQFF,TGTGCCAGCAGCCCGATCCGGGGGGGTGAGCAGTTCTTC
TRBV20-1,TRBD1,TRBJ1-1,-,CSAPQGGTVTEAFF,TGCAGTGCCCCTCAGGGGGGTACGGTCACTGAAGCTTTCTTT
TRBV29-1,-,TRBJ2-7,-,CSVKTTREQYF,TGCAGCGTTAAGACAACAAGAGAGCAGTACTTC
TRBV5-6,TRBD1,TRBJ2-7,-,CASSRQGIYEQYF,TGTGCCAGCAGCCGACAGGGGATCTACGAGCAGTACTTC
TRBV5-1,TRBD2,TRBJ2-1,-,CASSLGGGSASGEQFF,TGCGCCAGCAGCTTGGGCGGGGGAAGCGCGTCTGGGGAGCAGTTCTTC
TRBV25-1,TRBD1,TRBJ2-6,once,CASTTGAGANVLTF,TGTGCCAGCACCACAGGGGCTGGGGCCAACGTCCTGACTTTC
TRBV15,-,TRBJ1-2,-,CATSRVLEGNYGYTF,TGTGCCACCAGCAGAGTTCTGGAGGGAAACTATGGCTACACCTTC
TRBV5-1,-,TRBJ2-7,-,CASSWESTPLGEQYF,TGCGCCAGCAGCTGGGAGTCGACCCCTTTGGGGGAGCAGTACTTC
TRBV5-1,TRBD1,TRBJ2-2,-,CASSPGQAVGELFF,TGCGCCAGCAGCCCTGGACAGGCGGTCGGGGAGCTGTTTTTT
TRBV28,-,TRBJ2-3,-,CASSGPFELAAADTQYF,TGTGCCAGCAGTGGCCCCTTTGAACTAGCTGCGGCAGATACGCAGTATTTT
TRBV5-1,TRBD2,TRBJ2-5,-,CASSLVAGVETQYF,TGCGCCAGCAGCTTGGTGGCGGGAGTAGAGACCCAGTACTTC
TRBV6-5,TRBD2,TRBJ2-2,-,CASRGRTGELFF,TGTGCCAGTCGCGGGAGAACCGGGGAGCTGTTTTTT
TRBV10-3,-,TRBJ2-7,-,CAIRGTGTTYEQYF,TGTGCCATCAGGGGGACTGGCACTACCTACGAGCAGTACTTC
TRBV11-2,-,TRBJ1-5,-,CASSLGQNQPQHF,TGTGCCAGCAGCTTGGGTCAGAATCAGCCCCAGCATTTT
TRBV20-1,TRBD2,TRBJ2-3,-,CSASSSGRTDTQYF,TGCAGTGCTTCCTCTAGCGGGAGAACAGATACGCAGTATTTT
TRBV28,-,TRBJ2-6,-,CASSLHSGANVLTF,TGTGCCAGCAGTCTACACTCTGGGGCCAACGTCCTGACTTTC
TRBV29-1,-,TRBJ1-1,-,CSVVVTEAFF,TGCAGCGTTGTGGTCACTGAAGCTTTCTTT
TRBV24-1,-,TRBJ2-1,-,CATRGSSLDEQFF,TGTGCCACCCGGGGTAGCTCCCTTGATGAGCAGTTCTTC
TRBV20-1,-,TRBJ2-7,-,CSARDEQLYEQYF,TGCAGTGCTAGAGATGAACAGCTATACGAGCAGTACTTC
TRBV18,TRBD2,TRBJ2-1,-,CASSPGTSGFNEQFF,TGTGCCAGCTCACCGGGGACTAGCGGGTTCAATGAGCAGTTCTTC
TRBV6-5,-,TRBJ1-1,-,CASSTHLNTEAFF,TGTGCCAGCAGTACCCACTTGAACACTGAAGCTTTCTTT
TRBV18,TRBD1,TRBJ2-7,-,CASSRNPAGGSGEQYF,TGTGCCAGCTCACGGAACCCGGCAGGGGGCTCGGGCGAGCAGTACTTC
TRBV5-1,TRBD1,TRBJ2-7,-,CASSLAGTAYEQYF,TGCGCCAGCAGCTTGGCCGGGACAGCTTACGAGCAGTACTTC
TRBV18,-,TRBJ2-7,-,CASSPGANYEQYF,TGTGCCAGCTCACCAGGGGCTAACTACGAGCAGTACTTC
TRBV4-1,-,TRBJ2-3,-,CASSQVSRAVDTQYF,TGCGCCAGCAGCCAAGTGAGCAGAGCAGTTGATACGCAGTATTTT
TRBV19,-,TRBJ1-2,-,CASSIPGSNYGYTF,TGTGCCAGTAGTATCCCGGGGTCCAACTATGGCTACACCTTC
TRBV9,TRBD2,TRBJ2-7,-,CASSVLPLAGKGEQYF,TGTGCCAGCAGCGTACTCCCACTAGCGGGAAAAGGAGAGCAGTACTTC
TRBV20-1,TRBD2,TRBJ2-7,-,CSARGPTSGSTYEQYF,TGCAGTGCTAGAGGACCGACTAGCGGGAGTACCTACGAGCAGTACTTC
TRBV20-1,-,TRBJ1-5,-,CSARDGGRISGHHSNQPQHF,TGCAGTGCTAGAGATGGGGGGAGGATTTCGGGACACCATAGCAATCAGCCCCAGCATTTT
TRBV3-1,TRBD1,TRBJ2-7,-,CASSHRGQGMFLLF,TGTGCCAGCAGCCATCGCGGACAGGGAATGTTCCTACTCTTC
TRBV4-1,-,TRBJ2-7,-,CASSRYLVGVDEQYF,TGCGCCAGCAGCCGCTATCTGGTCGGAGTCGACGAGCAGTACTTC
TRBV7-2,-,TRBJ1-1,-,CASSFSRNTEAFF,TGTGCCAGCAGCTTCAGCCGGAACACTGAAGCTTTCTTT
TRBV20-1,-,TRBJ1-2,-,CSARDRTDYGYTF,TGCAGTGCTAGAGATCGGACAGACTATGGCTACACCTTC
TRBV29-1,TRBD1,TRBJ1-2,-,CSASEDRGAYGYTF,TGCAGCGCCTCCGAGGACAGGGGGGCCTATGGCTACACCTTC
TRBV18,TRBD1,TRBJ2-7,-,CASSPQTGLTYEQYF,TGTGCCAGCTCACCACAGACAGGGTTGACCTACGAGCAGTACTTC
TRBV12-3/TRBV12-4,-,TRBJ2-5,once,CASSLAKSNFGTQYF,TGTGCCAGCAGTTTAGCGAAGTCAAACTTCGGGACCCAGTACTTC
TRBV6-1,-,TRBJ2-4,-,CASSEHDRKNIQYF,TGTGCCAGCAGTGAACACGACAGGAAAAACATTCAGTACTTC
TRBV10-3,TRBD1,TRBJ1-2,-,CAISYRDRTNYGYTF,TGTGCCATCAGTTACCGGGACAGGACTAACTATGGCTACACCTTC